Listed below are T cell receptor beta chains from one sample, sequenced in a study of vaccination effects on CD4 cells after COVID-19. Using immunoSEQ multiplex PCR, the repertoire was profiled, and TCRdb retains in-frame clones only, with some absent. The sample has roughly 41,000 clones, under 85% seen once; the top ten hold roughly 16%. Their specific antigens are unknown. The input for sequencing was CD4+ T cells from PBMCs cultured with HCoV-OC43 spike peptides, taken after COVID-19 vaccination. Every receptor here comes from a human donor who received a COVID-19 vaccine. CDR3s include the opening cysteine and the closing phenylalanine or tryptophan. The D gene is left open where the match is weak.

cdr3_nt: TGTGCCAGCAGCTTAATGCGGTTTAAGGATAGCTCCTACGAGCAGTACTTC
cdr3_aa: CASSLMRFKDSSYEQYF
d_call: .
v_call: TRBV7-9
j_call: TRBJ2-7

cdr3_nt: TGTGCCATCAGTGAGTCTGGGCGGGGGCTAATCGATACGCAGTATTTT
cdr3_aa: CAISESGRGLIDTQYF
d_call: .
v_call: TRBV10-3
j_call: TRBJ2-3

cdr3_nt: TGTGCCAGCAGCTCGCTAGCGGGGAGCTCCTACAATGAGCAGTTCTTC
cdr3_aa: CASSSLAGSSYNEQFF
d_call: TRBD2
v_call: TRBV7-7
j_call: TRBJ2-1

cdr3_nt: TGTGCCAGCAGCCCGGGACAGGGGGTTAATGAGCAGTTCTTC
cdr3_aa: CASSPGQGVNEQFF
d_call: TRBD1
v_call: TRBV7-7
j_call: TRBJ2-1

cdr3_nt: TGTGCCAGCAGTGGGGGACCGTCTTTGCCCCTCCACTTT
cdr3_aa: CASSGGPSLPLHF
d_call: .
v_call: TRBV2
j_call: TRBJ1-6

cdr3_nt: TGTGCCTGGAGAAAAACTCAGGGTCCGCTGAACACTGAAGCTTTCTTT
cdr3_aa: CAWRKTQGPLNTEAFF
d_call: .
v_call: TRBV30
j_call: TRBJ1-1

cdr3_nt: TGTGCCAGCAGCCAGGGGGGGGACTACAATGAGCAGTTCTTC
cdr3_aa: CASSQGGDYNEQFF
d_call: TRBD2
v_call: TRBV14
j_call: TRBJ2-1

cdr3_nt: TGTGCCAGCAGCTCAGGACAGGCCCAAGAGACCCAGTACTTC
cdr3_aa: CASSSGQAQETQYF
d_call: TRBD1
v_call: TRBV11-2
j_call: TRBJ2-5

cdr3_nt: TGTGCCAGCAGCCTAATAAGGGACACAACCTACAATGAGCAGTTCTTC
cdr3_aa: CASSLIRDTTYNEQFF
d_call: .
v_call: TRBV14
j_call: TRBJ2-1

cdr3_nt: TGTGCCAGCAGCATAGGAGAGGGCAGGGGGCGCGAGCAGTACTTC
cdr3_aa: CASSIGEGRGREQYF
d_call: TRBD1
v_call: TRBV7-8
j_call: TRBJ2-7

cdr3_nt: TGTGCCAGTAGTATGGAGGGGTACACTGAAGCTTTCTTT
cdr3_aa: CASSMEGYTEAFF
d_call: .
v_call: TRBV19
j_call: TRBJ1-1

cdr3_nt: TGTGCCAGCAGCCAAGGGAGGGATCCTCTACGAGAGACCCAGTACTTC
cdr3_aa: CASSQGRDPLRETQYF
d_call: .
v_call: TRBV14
j_call: TRBJ2-5

cdr3_nt: TGTGCCAGCAGACCCGGACATGCCCAGGGTGGCTACACCTTC
cdr3_aa: CASRPGHAQGGYTF
d_call: .
v_call: TRBV6-6
j_call: TRBJ1-2

cdr3_nt: TGTGCCAGCAACCCCGGGACGCTAACGACCGCGGACACTGAAGCTTTCTTT
cdr3_aa: CASNPGTLTTADTEAFF
d_call: .
v_call: TRBV7-8
j_call: TRBJ1-1